These 24 T cell receptor beta chains were all obtained from the same sample, sequenced in a study of blood T cell repertoires in COVID-19 (dated by TCRdb to the early 2020s). The method behind the library was the immunoSEQ multiplex PCR assay. The immuneACCESS repertoire file appears here via TCRdb, limited to in-frame rearrangements. These files lack a portion of the clones; in checked studies, under half of the deficit traces to unresolved V genes, and the cause of the others is not known. The sample profile shows around 450,000 clones; around nine tenths of them were found once. Clones ranked in the top ten supply around 4.4% of the sample. The sample was peripheral blood. The receptors were gathered from a woman aged 30 to 39 with acute or convalescent COVID-19.

The gene calls are TRBV7-9 and TRBJ1-1; D remains ambiguous. Germline V gene sequence: CDR1 SEHNR, CDR2 FQNEAQ (reference sequence). The ends were cut back, 2 bases at V and 6 bases at J, with 13 bases in the middle. The CDR3 sequence is 14 residues long. The CDR3 DNA is TGTGCCAGCAGCTTAACCCAGAGGGTACCTGAAGCTTTCTTT. This encodes CASSLTQRVPEAFF. The complete variable domain, with remaining parts taken from reference TRBV7-9 and TRBJ1-1, reads DTGVSQNPRHKITKRGQNVTFRCDPISEHNRLYWYRQTLGQGPEFLTYFQNEAQLEKSRLLSDRFSAERPKGSFSTLEIQRTEQGDSAMYLCASSLTQRVPEAFFGQGTRLTVV.

V usage is TRBV7-9 and J usage is TRBJ2-3; possible D gene TRBD1, 6 bases. V lost 3 bases and J 3 bases, leaving 16 bases between the germline ends. This CDR3 is built from 16 residues. CDR1 SEHNR and CDR2 FQNEAQ come from the germline V gene (reference sequence). CDR3 loop: CASSFPGVDRTDTQYF. The CDR3 DNA follows: TGTGCCAGCAGCTTCCCAGGGGTAGACAGAACAGATACGCAGTATTTT.

The chain is built from TRBV29-1 and TRBJ2-1; D possibly corresponds to TRBD1 (5 bases). V lost 7 bases and J lost 0, with 16 bases in between. CDR3 size: 15 residues. Germline assignment: CDR1 SQVTM and CDR2 ANQGSEA. Here the CDR3 reads CSGGSFPSSYNEQFF. CDR3 nucleotides: TGCAGCGGGGGCTCCTTCCCGAGCTCCTACAATGAGCAGTTCTTC.

This chain connects TRBV5-6 to TRBJ2-1, with D perhaps TRBD2 (7 bases). In germline, CDR1 is SGHDT, CDR2 YYEEEE. V dropped 4 bases and J dropped 10 bases, with 15 bases sitting between them. CDR3 length equals 13 residues. CDR3 sequence reads: CASSKGGGGEQFF. CDR3 sequence (DNA): TGTGCCAGCAGCAAAGGGGGGGGAGGAGAGCAGTTCTTC.

The gene calls are TRBV20-1 and TRBJ1-6; 7 bases are a match to TRBD1. V lost 3 bases, J lost 0 bases, and 11 bases stayed unmatched. The germline gives CDR1 DFQATT, CDR2 SNEGSKA (reference sequence). This CDR3 has 18 residues. The CDR3 spells CSASTMRAGGSYNSPLHF. The DNA for the CDR3 is TGCAGTGCTAGTACAATGAGGGCAGGGGGCTCCTATAATTCACCCCTCCACTTT.

The CDR3 is CASRRGGTGNQPQHF. As DNA, the CDR3 is TGCGCCAGCAGGAGGGGGGGCACTGGCAATCAGCCCCAGCATTTT. The rearrangement uses TRBV10-2 and TRBJ1-5, with D maybe TRBD1 (6 bases). The CDR3 covers 15 residues. Germline values: CDR1 WSHSY, CDR2 SAAADI. The ends were cut back, 6 bases at V and 2 bases at J, with 14 bases in the middle.

This sequence joins TRBV6-6 and TRBJ1-4; 7 positions match TRBD1. The trim removed 6 bases at V and 3 bases at J, leaving 13 bases unmatched. Per the germline V gene, CDR1 is MNHNY and CDR2 is SVGAGI (reference sequence). The CDR3 extends over 17 amino acids. CDR3 sequence (DNA): TGTGCCAGCAGCCGACTAGGGACAGTCCTAGCTAATGAAAAACTGTTTTTT. Encoded protein: CASSRLGTVLANEKLFF.

V is TRBV2 and J is TRBJ1-5, with D possibly being TRBD1 (6 bases). This CDR3 has 14 amino acids. Germline CDR1 reads SNHLY; CDR2 reads FYNNEI. Deletions cut 6 bases from V and 7 bases from J, with 16 bases between. The CDR3 nucleotides read TGTGCCAGCAGCGCTACAGGGATCAGGCAGCCCCAGCATTTT. Amino acids: CASSATGIRQPQHF.

The rearrangement uses TRBV18 and TRBJ2-3, with D perhaps matching TRBD2 (6 bases). CDR3 length: 13 residues. The germline V gene encodes CDR1 KGHSH and CDR2 LQKENI. Trimming removed 7 bases at V and 15 bases at J, with 23 bases between. CDR3 amino acids: CASYDTLGGAAYF. The DNA for the CDR3 is TGTGCCAGCTACGACACCCTGGGAGGCGCTGCTTATTTT.

The count of this clone is one. J is TRBJ2-1 and V is TRBV29-1; tentatively, D is TRBD1 (6 bases). CDR1 is SQVTM and CDR2 is ANQGSEA in the germline V gene. The CDR3 extends over 17 amino acids. The V gene lost 3 bases and the J gene lost 4 bases, with 22 bases spanning the gap. DNA of the CDR3: TGCAGCGTTGATGGGACCCTTTGGACAGTCACTTACAATGAGCAGTTCTTC. The encoded protein is CSVDGTLWTVTYNEQFF.

To note about this clone: Germline and junction disagree at one end, which may indicate a read error. The genes are TRBV20-1 and TRBJ1-1; possible D gene TRBD1, 5 bases. CDR1 is DFQATT, CDR2 SNEGSKA, per germline (reference sequence). This CDR3 region has 11 residues. The CDR3 reads CRAIRVQQAFF. The CDR3 nucleotides read TGCAGGGCTATCAGGGTCCAACAAGCTTTCTTT.

A remark on this clone: A read error is possible here, since a much larger clone lies one base away. Other DNA sequences from this sample encode an identical CDR3 as well. The gene calls are TRBV27 and TRBJ2-7; a weak D match, TRBD1 (6 bases). The germline CDR1 and CDR2 sequences are MNHEY and SMNVEV (reference sequence). The CDR3 loop spans 13 amino acids. V shed 3 bases and J shed 7 bases, with 13 bases lying between them. The CDR3 DNA reads as TGTGCCAGCAGTTTTACAGGGAGTTATGAGCAGTACTTC. This sequence encodes CASSFTGSYEQYF.

The genes are TRBV7-8 and TRBJ1-5; D uncertain. This CDR3 is built from 15 residues. Germline assignment: CDR1 SGHVS and CDR2 FQNEAQ. The germline V and J ends were trimmed by 5 bases and 5 bases, with 16 bases remaining between them. The CDR3 loop is CASSATHDNHQPQHF. CDR3 in DNA: TGTGCCAGCAGCGCAACACACGACAACCATCAGCCCCAGCATTTT. Based on the CDR3 plus reference TRBV7-8 and TRBJ1-5, the full variable domain is GAGVSQSPRYKVAKRGQDVALRCDPISGHVSLFWYQQALGQGPEFLTYFQNEAQLDKSGLPSDRFFAERPEGSVSTLKIQRTQQEDSAVYLCASSATHDNHQPQHFGDGTRLSIL.

This clone was observed a few times. The chain links TRBV11-2 to TRBJ1-1; 10 bases line up with TRBD1. After removal of 5 bases from V and 5 bases from J, the junction contained 11 bases not matched to a gene. Germline assignment: CDR1 SGHAT and CDR2 FQNNGV. The CDR3 runs 16 residues. CDR3 coding DNA: TGTGCCAGCAGCCTCAGGGACAGGGGCCCGGGGACTGAAGCTTTCTTT. The encoded protein is CASSLRDRGPGTEAFF.

This clone was detected only a few times. J is TRBJ1-6 and V is TRBV19; a possible D gene is TRBD1 (5 bases). Germline CDR1 is LNHDA and CDR2 is SQIVND (reference sequence). Trimming cost V 6 bases and J 0 bases, with 15 bases left between them. This CDR3 has 17 amino acids. CDR3 bases: TGTGCCAGTAGGCTCCAACACAGGAGCTCCTATAATTCACCCCTCCACTTT. Protein product: CASRLQHRSSYNSPLHF.

V and J are TRBV7-9 and TRBJ1-3; no reliable D call. CDR1 is SEHNR and CDR2 is FQNEAQ in the germline V gene (reference sequence). The V end was cut by 4 bases, the J end by 0 bases, with 10 bases between. The CDR3 covers 15 residues. The DNA of the CDR3 is TGTGCCAGCAGCTCCTCACGCGCCTCTGGAAACACCATATATTTT. As protein: CASSSSRASGNTIYF.

The CDR3 DNA reads as TGTGCCAGCAGCCATCTGGGAGGGATCTTGTTCTTC. Amino acid sequence: CASSHLGGILFF. The V call is TRBV7-3, the J call TRBJ2-1; 7 bases line up with TRBD2. This CDR3 is 12 amino acids long. J lost 15 bases, V lost 5 bases, and 10 bases had no gene match. Germline lookup yields CDR1 SGHTA and CDR2 FQGTGA.

This clone was counted once. This chain connects TRBV2 to TRBJ1-2, with 12 nucleotides matching TRBD1. The CDR3 runs to 16 residues. V dropped 1 base and J dropped 4; count of bases not matched to a gene: 4. Germline V gives CDR1 SNHLY, CDR2 FYNNEI. The CDR3 nucleotides are TGTGCCAGCAGTGAAGGGGGGACAGGGGGCTTCTATGGCTACACCTTC. Its translation is CASSEGGTGGFYGYTF. Full variable domain (outside the CDR3, taken from reference TRBV2 and TRBJ1-2): EPEVTQTPSHQVTQMGQEVILRCVPISNHLYFYWYRQILGQKVEFLVSFYNNEISEKSEIFDDQFSVERPDGSNFTLKIRSTKLEDSAMYFCASSEGGTGGFYGYTFGSGTRLTVV.

The chain employs TRBV9 and TRBJ2-5; weak D call: TRBD2 (7 bases). The germline CDR1 and CDR2 sequences are SGDLS and YYNGEE. The length of the CDR3 is 15 residues. V was cut by 3 bases and J by 2 bases, with 14 bases left in between. CDR3 protein: CASSAEGGSQETQYF. Written as DNA, the CDR3 is TGTGCCAGCAGCGCCGAGGGGGGGTCTCAAGAGACCCAGTACTTC.

The chain employs TRBV19 and TRBJ2-2; 7 bases match TRBD2. The germline gives CDR1 LNHDA, CDR2 SQIVND (reference sequence). The CDR3 runs to 14 residues. Trimming cost V 4 bases and J 4 bases; bases outside gene matches: 3. Here the CDR3 DNA reads TGTGCCAGTAGTAATGGGGGGGGCACCGGGGAGCTGTTTTTT. Translating it yields CASSNGGGTGELFF.

This chain links TRBV12-3 or TRBV12-4 with TRBJ2-7; TRBD1 matches 7 bases. V lost 7 bases and J lost 1; bases outside the gene matches: 4. The CDR3 is made up of 13 amino acids. Written as DNA, the CDR3 is TGTGCCAGCATGACAGGGAAATCCTACGAGCAGTACTTC. Its translation is CASMTGKSYEQYF.

This sequence joins TRBV13 and TRBJ2-7; 8 nucleotides agree with TRBD2. The germline CDR1 and CDR2 sequences are PRHDT and FYEKMQ (reference sequence). With 5 bases clipped from V and 6 bases from J, the junction kept 6 bases outside the gene matches. This CDR3 has 13 residues. The CDR3: CASSGDRGGEQYF. DNA for the CDR3: TGTGCCAGCAGCGGGGATCGGGGGGGCGAGCAGTACTTC. Drawing the rest from reference TRBV13 and TRBJ2-7, the complete variable domain is AAGVIQSPRHLIKEKRETATLKCYPIPRHDTVYWYQQGPGQDPQFLISFYEKMQSDKGSIPDRFSAQQFSDYHSELNMSSLELGDSALYFCASSGDRGGEQYFGPGTRLTVT.

V usage is TRBV10-3 and J usage is TRBJ2-7, with TRBD2 matching over 10 bases. CDR1 and CDR2 (germline): ENHRY, SYGVKD. After removal of 0 bases from V and 2 bases from J, the junction contained 1 base not matched to a gene. This CDR3 has 15 amino acids. CDR3 residues: CAISESLAGPYEQYF. CDR3 in DNA: TGTGCCATCAGTGAGTCACTAGCGGGGCCCTACGAGCAGTACTTC.

This sequence joins TRBV28 and TRBJ2-3; 11 positions match TRBD1. After removal of 2 bases from V and 7 bases from J, the junction contained 8 bases not matched to a gene. CDR1 is MDHEN and CDR2 is SYDVKM in the germline V gene. CDR3 size: 16 residues. The CDR3 DNA reads as TGTGCCAGCAGTTTAATTGGGACAGGGGGAGCAAATACGCAGTATTTT. Translating gives CASSLIGTGGANTQYF.